Presented here are 21 T cell receptor beta chains from one specimen sequenced in a study of metastatic and nonmetastatic thyroid tumors. TCRdb reprocessed the PCR reads using MiXCR. The data contain 4,000 or so clones, around 30% of them singletons. All patients were untreated before thyroid surgery. Sample: adjacent normal tissue. The receptor source for this set is a male donor with papillary thyroid cancer or a benign thyroid nodule (not recorded which). Some clones in this sample may be carry-over from other donors' samples.

The chain combines TRBV11-2 with TRBJ2-3; D unclear. CDR1 is SGHAT, CDR2 FQNNGV, per germline. Trimming removed 3 bases at V and 2 bases at J, with 6 bases between. This CDR3 is built from 13 residues. The CDR3: CASSFIPTDTQYF. The CDR3 DNA is TGTGCCAGCAGCTTTATCCCCACAGATACGCAGTATTTT.

The sample holds a few counts of this clone. The chain has TRBV10-1 and TRBJ2-3; weak D call: TRBD2 (6 bases). Deletions cut 5 bases from V and 0 bases from J, with 12 bases between. Germline V CDR1 and CDR2: WNHNN, SYGVQD (reference sequence). The CDR3 is made up of 15 amino acids. This CDR3 is CASSPAGTSTDTQYF. The CDR3 DNA sequence: TGCGCCAGCAGTCCTGCCGGGACTAGCACAGATACGCAGTATTTT.

Only a few counts were recorded for this clone. The chain employs TRBV19 and TRBJ1-2, with 9 bases lining up with TRBD1. Germline V gene lookup returns CDR1 LNHDA and CDR2 SQIVND (reference sequence). The CDR3 has 14 amino acids. The junction had 12 bases not matched to a gene; V was cut back by 9 bases and J by 7 bases. This chain's CDR3 is CASLPGQGIVGYTF. Written as DNA, the CDR3 is TGTGCCAGCCTGCCCGGACAGGGGATCGTTGGCTACACCTTC.

Points on this clone: Germline and junction disagree at one end, which may indicate a read error. The J gene is TRBJ2-1, the V gene TRBV2; 14 positions match TRBD2. CDR1 SNHLY and CDR2 FYNNEI come from the germline V gene. CDR3 length: 19 residues. The CDR3 sequence: CASSYLGLAGGVAYSEQFF. CDR3 sequence (DNA): TGTGCCAGCAGCTACCTTGGACTAGCGGGAGGTGTTGCCTACAGTGAGCAGTTCTTC.

The chain links TRBV27 to TRBJ2-7; TRBD2 agrees at 7 bases. The CDR3 extends over 15 amino acids. V lost 2 bases and J lost 3; bases outside the gene matches: 7. Germline assignment: CDR1 MNHEY and CDR2 SMNVEV (reference sequence). The CDR3 spells CASSLGAGLVYEQYF. CDR3 bases: TGTGCCAGCAGTTTAGGAGCGGGACTTGTCTACGAGCAGTACTTC.

As for this clone: An end of the junction does not agree with germline; a read error may underlie this. This chain connects TRBV11-1 to TRBJ2-7; D might be TRBD1 (6 bases). Germline V CDR1 and CDR2: SGHAT, FQDESV (reference sequence). The CDR3 runs to 20 residues. CDR3 coding DNA: TGTGCCAGCAGCCTAGCTCGTCCCCTGCCGACAGGTTTGGGCTCCTACGAGCAGTACTTC. Protein sequence: CASSLARPLPTGLGSYEQYF.

In its sample, this clone was seen a few times. This chain joins TRBV29-1 and TRBJ2-7; D unresolved. Trimming left V 5 bases short and J 3 bases short, with 8 bases between. CDR1 and CDR2 from the germline V gene are SQVTM and ANQGSEA. The CDR3 has 11 residues. CDR3 coding DNA: TGCAGCGTTTTTGTTCACTACGAGCAGTACTTC. Encoded protein: CSVFVHYEQYF.

This clone was picked up a small number of times. The chain recombines TRBV28 with TRBJ1-6, with D hard to call. The CDR3 sequence is 14 residues long. Trimming removed 6 bases from V and 3 bases from J, with 9 bases in between. Looked up from germline, CDR1 is MDHEN and CDR2 is SYDVKM. The CDR3 DNA follows: TGTGCCAGCAGCGTGGGATTCTATAATTCACCCCTCCACTTT. Residues: CASSVGFYNSPLHF.

This chain links TRBV28 with TRBJ1-5; 8 bases are a match to TRBD1. The CDR3 length is 15 residues. The V gene's germline CDR1 is MDHEN and CDR2 SYDVKM. J lost 0 bases, V lost 6 bases, and 4 bases had no gene match. CDR3 sequence: CASRRQGTSNQPQHF. The CDR3 DNA reads TGTGCCAGCAGGAGACAGGGGACTAGCAATCAGCCCCAGCATTTT.

V is TRBV6-2 or TRBV6-3 and J is TRBJ2-7, with 8 positions matching TRBD2. This CDR3 region has 15 residues. V was clipped by 7 bases and J by 3 bases; unmatched bases: 11. Germline CDR1 reads MNHEY; CDR2 reads SVGEGT. The CDR3 is CASTPRGGLGYEQYF. The CDR3 bases are TGTGCCAGCACCCCCCGGGGGGGATTAGGCTACGAGCAGTACTTC.

This clone was counted between two and nine times. The junction departs from germline at one end; a sequencing error may be responsible. The chain couples TRBV6-1 to TRBJ1-1, with D perhaps matching TRBD1 (6 bases). The CDR3 spans 13 residues. Germline V CDR1 and CDR2: MNHNS, SASEGT. CDR3 DNA: TGTGCCAGCAGACAGGGAGTGAACACTGGAGCTTTCTTT. This gives the protein CASRQGVNTGAFF.

This clone was seen a handful of times. The CDR3 DNA sequence: TGTGCCAGTAGGAGGTCAGGCACCGGGGAGGACTATGGCTACACCTTC. As protein: CASRRSGTGEDYGYTF. The chain is built from TRBV19 and TRBJ1-2, with D unclear. The CDR3 sequence is 16 residues long. Germline-derived CDR1 and CDR2 are LNHDA and SQIVND (reference sequence). V lost 6 bases and J lost 3, with 20 bases in between.

By proportion, this clone is large (0.1 to 1%). The rearrangement links TRBV6-5 to TRBJ1-6; D is uncertain. This CDR3 spans 15 amino acids. Trimming took 2 bases from V and 6 from J, leaving 11 bases between them. Germline values: CDR1 MNHEY, CDR2 SVGAGI. This CDR3 reads CASSYEAGLNSPLHF. CDR3 DNA: TGTGCCAGCAGTTACGAGGCAGGTCTTAATTCACCCCTCCACTTT.

Judged by abundance, this clone is medium-sized. The chain has TRBV20-1 and TRBJ1-5; no definite D call. The CDR3 consists of 13 residues. Germline V lookup: CDR1 DFQATT, CDR2 SNEGSKA (reference sequence). V was shortened by 1 base and J by 2 bases, with 6 bases between the two germline ends. The CDR3 region is CSARVTRNQPQHF. For the CDR3, the DNA is TGCAGTGCTAGAGTGACACGCAATCAGCCCCAGCATTTT.

This clone qualifies as large (0.1 to 1%). V is TRBV6-1 and J is TRBJ2-4; 10 bases agree with TRBD1. Germline V lookup: CDR1 MNHNS, CDR2 SASEGT. There are 17 residues in the CDR3. V shed 3 bases and J 2 bases; nucleotides not matched to a gene: 7. The CDR3 DNA is TGTGCCAGCAGTGACCGACAGGGGGCTCGGACCAAAAACATTCAGTACTTC. The encoded protein is CASSDRQGARTKNIQYF.

V is TRBV3-1 and J is TRBJ2-1; D not resolved. Germline V gene lookup returns CDR1 LGHDT and CDR2 YNNKEL (reference sequence). V lost 2 bases and J lost 2, with 1 base in between. CDR3 length: 12 residues. CDR3 amino acids: CASSQPYNEQFF. CDR3 sequence (DNA): TGTGCCAGCAGCCAACCCTACAATGAGCAGTTCTTC.

This clone has a handful of counts. In DNA, the CDR3 is TGTGCCAGCAGCCAAGAGTTAGGAGGTCTTGGAGAGACCCAGTACTTC. This gives the protein CASSQELGGLGETQYF. The V and J genes are TRBV14 and TRBJ2-5, with D perhaps TRBD2 (5 bases). CDR3 length: 16 residues. Germline loops: CDR1 SGHDN, CDR2 FVKESK. Trimming removed 0 bases at V and 4 bases at J, with 15 bases between.

This clone is deemed large. This chain's CDR3 is CASRDFYNEQFF. DNA of the CDR3: TGTGCCAGCCGGGACTTTTACAATGAGCAGTTCTTC. This chain connects TRBV19 to TRBJ2-1; perhaps TRBD2 as D (6 bases). This CDR3 is built from 12 residues. CDR1 is LNHDA, CDR2 SQIVND, per germline (reference sequence). V dropped 9 bases and J dropped 4 bases, with 10 bases sitting between them.

This clone occurred a few times. This chain joins TRBV19 and TRBJ1-5; D possibly corresponds to TRBD1 (6 bases). The germline V and J ends were trimmed by 9 bases and 3 bases, with 15 bases remaining between them. In germline, CDR1 is LNHDA, CDR2 SQIVND (reference sequence). CDR3 length: 14 amino acids. CDR3 in DNA: TGTGCCAGCGACTACACAGGGCTCAATCAGCCCCAGCATTTT. Its translation is CASDYTGLNQPQHF.

The V and J genes are TRBV11-2 and TRBJ2-2; the match to TRBD2 covers 16 bases. Trimming took 5 bases from V and 6 from J; bases not matched to a gene: 12. The germline V gene has CDR1 SGHAT and CDR2 FQNNGV. CDR3 length: 19 residues. The CDR3 loop is CASSPTGTSGRARAGELFF. The DNA for the CDR3 is TGTGCCAGCAGCCCTACCGGGACTAGCGGGAGGGCAAGGGCCGGGGAGCTGTTTTTT.

The V gene is TRBV10-1, the J gene TRBJ2-7; 8 nucleotides line up with TRBD1. Germline assignment: CDR1 WNHNN and CDR2 SYGVQD (reference sequence). The CDR3 has 15 residues. J was trimmed by 3 bases and V by 0 bases; bases with no gene match: 4. The CDR3 region is CASSESGQGGYEQYF. The CDR3 DNA sequence: TGCGCCAGCAGTGAGTCCGGACAGGGAGGCTACGAGCAGTACTTC.